This T cell receptor (beta chain) emerged from a study of control samples from healthy donors and cancer patients. V dropped 0 bases and J dropped 0 bases, with 19 bases sitting between them. Germline V gene data show CDR1 as SGHRS and CDR2 as YFSETQ. The CDR3 spans 19 residues. TCRdb's copy holds only in-frame clones and misses some; the assay was immunoSEQ multiplex PCR. The data contain fewer than 200,000 clones, almost 90% of them singletons. The J gene is TRBJ1-3, the V gene TRBV5-1; D possibly corresponds to TRBD1 (5 bases). The clonotype was recovered from a woman in her 30s in good health. The specimen sequenced was blood. In nucleotides, the CDR3 is TGCGCCAGCAGCTTGGCCCCTCTGACACAGGTCTTCTCTGGAAACACCATATATTTT. Protein sequence: CASSLAPLTQVFSGNTIYF. The whole variable domain, filled in from reference TRBV5-1 and TRBJ1-3, reads KAGVTQTPRYLIKTRGQQVTLSCSPISGHRSVSWYQQTPGQGLQFLFEYFSETQRNKGNFPGRFSGRQFSNSRSEMNVSTLELGDSALYLCASSLAPLTQVFSGNTIYFGEGSWLTVV.